This TCR beta chain was recovered during a study of blood T cell repertoires in COVID-19. Whole-study context: From the United States, Italy and Spain came samples of acute and convalescent COVID-19. The cDNA or gDNA used as material had been derived from T cells, B-cell-depleted T cells, or PBMCs.

Germline V gives CDR1 SGHDN, CDR2 FVKESK. The V segment lost 5 bases and the J segment 6 bases; nucleotides outside the gene matches: 12. This CDR3 comprises 16 residues. Authors' processing steps: From reference gene primer amplification, estimates of nucleated cell counts were derived. Clones were sequenced by immunoSEQ multiplex PCR, and TCRdb holds only the in-frame ones, with some missing. From that table come the V and J calls and clone size; the DNA was used to work out D and trimming. This sample has 75,000 to 95,000 clones, with about two thirds found just once. The rearrangement joins TRBV14 to TRBJ2-3; 9 positions match TRBD2. Sequencing was performed on peripheral blood. This clonotype originated in a woman aged 55-70 years in a cohort sampled during active or convalescent COVID-19. CDR3 sequence reads: CASSKRVAGARDTQYF. The CDR3 DNA follows: TGTGCCAGCAGCAAAAGGGTAGCGGGGGCTCGGGATACGCAGTATTTT.